The source of this TCR beta chain is a study of blood T cell repertoires in COVID-19 (dated by TCRdb to 2018 to 2020). Study-level background: Samples covering the acute and convalescent phases of COVID-19 were provided by collaborators in the United States, Italy and Spain. The material from the prospective study consisted of cDNA or gDNA derived from T cells, B-cell-depleted T cells, or PBMCs. Deeply sampled blood TCRbeta repertoires from subjects exposed to, actively infected with, or recovered from COVID-19 were included in the dataset. A freely available public database, intended as a resource for researchers studying the immune response to SARS-CoV-2, is where the repertoires were released. Samples came from the ongoing ImmuneRACE study (first 160 participants) plus 1,254 subjects from 6 global collaborators. Sample metadata almost always included a de-identified subject ID, COVID-19 status, age in years and sex. HLA class I and class II types, where available, came from metadata supplied by the sample provider rather than from assay-based typing. Points the paper makes about the study in general: Clinical and demographic metadata were provided uncurated, with the amount varying by source and participant.

The CDR3 runs 12 residues from the cysteine to the phenylalanine. Just the 36-base CDR3 DNA is kept, in frame starting at base 1. The junction shows trimming of 4 bases on V and 2 bases on J, plus 7 bases between the germline ends. The CDR1 and CDR2 encoded by the germline V gene are SGDLS and YYNGEE. TCRbeta CDR3 regions were amplified from genomic DNA by means of the immunoSEQ Assay, a bias-controlled multiplex PCR. Per the authors' processing: Within the assay, amplification of reference gene primers was used to estimate how many nucleated cells each sample contained. To quantify the absolute abundance of each unique TCRbeta CDR3 rearrangement, sequence reads were collapsed and filtered. For each sample, productive Simpson clonality was calculated by taking the square root of Simpson's diversity index across productive rearrangements. What TCRdb holds here is the immuneACCESS table cut down to in-frame rearrangements. Part of the clones is not present; checked against another copy, under half of the missing clones reflect an unresolved V gene, and the others are unexplained. The V and J calls and clone size are taken from that table; D and trimming were inferred from the DNA. The sample table lists roughly 180,000 clones, 80% to 90% of them with a count of one. The ten largest make up roughly 20% of the sample.

Collaborating institutions collected whole blood in K2EDTA tubes following their own protocols. For TCRbeta analysis, collaborator samples were shipped as frozen whole blood, as isolated PBMCs, or as DNA extracted from either sample type. This clone has a handful of counts. It has no known antigen specificity. No much larger clone is present one base from it, and per-base qualities are unavailable. In this chain, TRBV9 is recombined with TRBJ2-7; the D gene lacks a confident call. Sequenced input: peripheral blood. This sequence originates from a man aged 65-85 years with active or convalescent COVID-19. The sequenced DNA is TGTGCCAGCAGCCCCCGCGCCTACGAGCAGTACTTC. It translates as CASSPRAYEQYF.